Below, 8 T cell receptor beta chains from the same sample are listed, as sequenced in a study of T-cell reconstitution after alpha-beta-depleted transplantation in children. Preparation of the TCRbeta library was carried out with unique molecular identifiers. In TCRdb, the PCR reads were re-called with MiXCR into one record per CDR3 protein. The sample includes 250,000 to 350,000 distinct CDR3 sequences, 23% of them seen just once. The sequencing here drew on PBMCs, mostly from graft donor cells, taken 180 days after TCRalphabeta/CD19-depleted stem cell transplant. These receptors were taken from a male patient between 5 and 17 years old who had a stem cell transplant for acute lymphoblastic leukemia, so the T cells may come from the graft donor.

This chain links TRBV5-1 with TRBJ2-2, with D perhaps matching TRBD1 (7 bases). The CDR3 sequence is 16 residues long. V was clipped by 3 bases and J by 4 bases, with 16 bases between them. CDR1 SGHRS and CDR2 YFSETQ come from the germline V gene. The CDR3 DNA is TGCGCCAGCAGCTCTCAGACAGGGAGGTCCACCGGGGAGCTGTTTTTT. Residues: CASSSQTGRSTGELFF. The variable domain in full, completed from reference TRBV5-1 and TRBJ2-2, reads KAGVTQTPRYLIKTRGQQVTLSCSPISGHRSVSWYQQTPGQGLQFLFEYFSETQRNKGNFPGRFSGRQFSNSRSEMNVSTLELGDSALYLCASSSQTGRSTGELFFGEGSRLTVL.

This clonotype was recorded a few times. The J gene is TRBJ2-5, the V gene TRBV9; 9 nucleotides align to TRBD1. The V gene end was trimmed by 3 bases and the J gene end by 2 bases; junction bases not matched to a gene: 17. The CDR3 has 19 residues. Germline values: CDR1 SGDLS, CDR2 YYNGEE. CDR3 bases: TGTGCCAGCAGCGCTCGGGACAGGGTGGTACCCGCGGCACAAGAGACCCAGTACTTC. Amino acids: CASSARDRVVPAAQETQYF.

This chain joins TRBV4-1 and TRBJ2-1; tentative D call: TRBD1 (8 bases). The CDR3 is 14 residues long. Trimming removed 5 bases from V and 6 bases from J, with 14 bases in between. Germline assignment: CDR1 MGHRA and CDR2 YSYEKL. The CDR3 here is CASSSHRGGNEQFF. CDR3 DNA sequence: TGCGCCAGCAGCTCACACAGGGGGGGCAATGAGCAGTTCTTC.

Points on this clonotype: A junction end diverges from the germline sequence, so it may reflect a read error. The chain employs TRBV15 and TRBJ2-3, with D possibly TRBD2 on 5 matching bases. The germline gives CDR1 LNHNV, CDR2 YYDKDF (reference sequence). The CDR3 spans 15 residues. Here the CDR3 reads CATSRDPSSTNTQYF. Here the CDR3 DNA reads TGTGCCACCAGCAGAGACCCTTCTAGCACAAATACGCAGTATTTT.

The chain combines TRBV7-9 with TRBJ2-1, with 9 positions matching TRBD2. In germline, CDR1 is SEHNR, CDR2 FQNEAQ (reference sequence). With V trimmed by 2 bases and J by 7 bases, 9 bases remained unmatched. The CDR3 totals 16 residues. The CDR3 coding sequence is TGTGCCAGCAGCTTACTCCCGGGACTAGCAGGGAATGAGCAGTTCTTC. Translated, it gives CASSLLPGLAGNEQFF. Filled out from reference TRBV7-9 and TRBJ2-1, the complete variable domain reads DTGVSQNPRHKITKRGQNVTFRCDPISEHNRLYWYRQTLGQGPEFLTYFQNEAQLEKSRLLSDRFSAERPKGSFSTLEIQRTEQGDSAMYLCASSLLPGLAGNEQFFGPGTRLTVL.

The rearrangement joins TRBV5-1 to TRBJ2-3, with 12 bases matching TRBD2. Trimming took 0 bases from V and 4 from J; bases not matched to a gene: 3. Germline V lookup: CDR1 SGHRS, CDR2 YFSETQ. This CDR3 has 16 residues. This chain's CDR3 is CASSLVLAGGPDTQYF. CDR3 coding DNA: TGCGCCAGCAGCTTGGTACTAGCGGGAGGTCCAGATACGCAGTATTTT.

The gene calls are TRBV6-5 and TRBJ2-7, with 10 bases lining up with TRBD1. Unmatched junction bases numbered 15, after V lost 0 bases and J lost 7 bases. The germline V gene has CDR1 MNHEY and CDR2 SVGAGI. The length of the CDR3 is 18 residues. The CDR3 is CASSYSKGVRQGAREQYF. CDR3 nucleotides: TGTGCCAGCAGTTACTCTAAGGGGGTGAGACAGGGGGCGCGGGAGCAGTACTTC.

The chain recombines TRBV24-1 with TRBJ2-7, with TRBD1 as a possible D gene (5 bases). V lost 4 bases and J 4 bases, leaving 13 bases between the germline ends. This CDR3 has 14 amino acids. Per the germline V gene, CDR1 is KGHDR and CDR2 is SFDVKD. For the CDR3, the DNA is TGTGCCACCAGTGACTTGGGGCCGCCGTACGAGCAGTACTTC. Translation: CATSDLGPPYEQYF.